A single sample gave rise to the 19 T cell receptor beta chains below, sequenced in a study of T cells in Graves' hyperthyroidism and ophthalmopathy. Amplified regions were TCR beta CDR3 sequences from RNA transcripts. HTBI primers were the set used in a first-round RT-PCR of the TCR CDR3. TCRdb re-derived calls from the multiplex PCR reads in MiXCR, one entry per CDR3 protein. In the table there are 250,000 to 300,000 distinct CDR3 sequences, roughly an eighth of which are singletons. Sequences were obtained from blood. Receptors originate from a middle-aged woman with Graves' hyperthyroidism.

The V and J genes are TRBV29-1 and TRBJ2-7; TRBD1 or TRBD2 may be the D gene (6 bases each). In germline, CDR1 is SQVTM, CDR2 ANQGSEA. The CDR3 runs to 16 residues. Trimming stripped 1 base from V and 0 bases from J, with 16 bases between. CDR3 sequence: CSVEGGAGSSSYEQYF. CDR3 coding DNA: TGCAGCGTTGAAGGGGGGGCAGGGTCGAGCTCCTACGAGCAGTACTTC.

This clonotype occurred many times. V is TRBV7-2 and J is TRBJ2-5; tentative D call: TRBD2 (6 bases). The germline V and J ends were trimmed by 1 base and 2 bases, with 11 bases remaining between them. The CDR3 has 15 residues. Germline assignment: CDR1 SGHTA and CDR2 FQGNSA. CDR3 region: CASSLGGLVQETQYF. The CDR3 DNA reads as TGTGCCAGCAGCTTAGGGGGACTTGTTCAAGAGACCCAGTACTTC.

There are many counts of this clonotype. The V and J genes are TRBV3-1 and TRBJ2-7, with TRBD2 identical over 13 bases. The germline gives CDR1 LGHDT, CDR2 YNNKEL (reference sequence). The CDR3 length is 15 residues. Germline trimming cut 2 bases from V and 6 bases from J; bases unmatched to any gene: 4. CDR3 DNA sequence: TGTGCCAGCAGCCAAACGGGGACTAGCGGGACCGAGCAGTACTTC. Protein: CASSQTGTSGTEQYF.

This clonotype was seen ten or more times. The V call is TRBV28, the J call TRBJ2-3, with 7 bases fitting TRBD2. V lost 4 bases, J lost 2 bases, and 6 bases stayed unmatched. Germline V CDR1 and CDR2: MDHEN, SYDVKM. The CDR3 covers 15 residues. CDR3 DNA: TGTGCCAGCAGTTACCTAGCGGCAGACACAGATACGCAGTATTTT. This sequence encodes CASSYLAADTDTQYF.

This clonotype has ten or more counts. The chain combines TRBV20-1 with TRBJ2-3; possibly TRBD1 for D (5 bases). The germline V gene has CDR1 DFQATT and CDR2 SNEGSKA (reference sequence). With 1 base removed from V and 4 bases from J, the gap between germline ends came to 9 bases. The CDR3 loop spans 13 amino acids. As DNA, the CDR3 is TGCAGTGCTAGAGTTCCAGGGCCAGATACGCAGTATTTT. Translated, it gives CSARVPGPDTQYF.

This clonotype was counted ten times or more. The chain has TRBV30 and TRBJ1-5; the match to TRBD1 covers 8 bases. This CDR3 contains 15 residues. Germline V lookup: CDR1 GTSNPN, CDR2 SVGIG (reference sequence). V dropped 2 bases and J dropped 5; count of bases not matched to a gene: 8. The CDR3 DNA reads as TGTGCCTGGAGTTCAGGGGGACAGGCTCATCAGCCCCAGCATTTT. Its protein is CAWSSGGQAHQPQHF.

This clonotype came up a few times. For the CDR3, the DNA is TGTGCCAGCAGCTTCGGAGGGGAAGGTGGCTACACCTTC. Residues: CASSFGGEGGYTF. J is TRBJ1-2 and V is TRBV7-9; a possible D gene is TRBD1 (5 bases). The V end was cut by 3 bases, the J end by 7 bases, with 12 bases between. Per the germline V gene, CDR1 is SEHNR and CDR2 is FQNEAQ (reference sequence). There are 13 residues in the CDR3.

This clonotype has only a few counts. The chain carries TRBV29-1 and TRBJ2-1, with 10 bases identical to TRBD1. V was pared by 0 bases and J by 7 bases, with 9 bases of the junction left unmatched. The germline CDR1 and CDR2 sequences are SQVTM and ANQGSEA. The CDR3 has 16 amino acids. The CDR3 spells CSVEDPETGGVNEQFF. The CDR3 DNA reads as TGCAGCGTTGAAGATCCGGAGACAGGGGGCGTGAATGAGCAGTTCTTC.

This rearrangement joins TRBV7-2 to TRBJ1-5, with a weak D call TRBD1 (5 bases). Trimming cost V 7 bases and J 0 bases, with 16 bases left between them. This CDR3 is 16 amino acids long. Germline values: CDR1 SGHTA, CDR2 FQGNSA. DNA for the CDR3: TGTGCCAGCACCCAGGGCAACACCTATAGCAATCAGCCCCAGCATTTT. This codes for CASTQGNTYSNQPQHF.

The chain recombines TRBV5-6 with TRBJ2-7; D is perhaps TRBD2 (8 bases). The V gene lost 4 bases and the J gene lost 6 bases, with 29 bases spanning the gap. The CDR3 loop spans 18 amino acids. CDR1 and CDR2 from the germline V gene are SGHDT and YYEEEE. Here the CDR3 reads CASSLEWDSSGTRGEQYF. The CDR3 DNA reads TGTGCCAGCAGCCTGGAATGGGACAGTTCCGGGACTAGGGGCGAGCAGTACTTC.

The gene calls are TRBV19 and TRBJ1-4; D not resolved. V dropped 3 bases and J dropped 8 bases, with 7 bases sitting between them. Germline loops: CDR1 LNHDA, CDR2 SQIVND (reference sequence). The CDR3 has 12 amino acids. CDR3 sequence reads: CASSMAEEKLFF. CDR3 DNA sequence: TGTGCCAGTAGTATGGCAGAAGAAAAACTGTTTTTT.

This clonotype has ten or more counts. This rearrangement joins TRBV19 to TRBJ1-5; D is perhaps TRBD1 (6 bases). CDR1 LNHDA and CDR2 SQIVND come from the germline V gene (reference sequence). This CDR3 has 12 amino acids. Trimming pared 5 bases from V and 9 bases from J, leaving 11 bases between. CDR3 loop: CASSLQGLPQHF. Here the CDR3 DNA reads TGTGCCAGTAGTCTCCAGGGGTTGCCCCAGCATTTT. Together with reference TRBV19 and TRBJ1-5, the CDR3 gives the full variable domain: DGGITQSPKYLFRKEGQNVTLSCEQNLNHDAMYWYRQDPGQGLRLIYYSQIVNDFQKGDIAEGYSVSREKKESFPLTVTSAQKNPTAFYLCASSLQGLPQHFGDGTRLSIL.

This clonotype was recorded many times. The CDR3 here is CASSQDFGPTNYGYTF. The CDR3 nucleotides read TGTGCCAGCAGCCAAGATTTCGGCCCGACTAACTATGGCTACACCTTC. The gene calls are TRBV3-1 and TRBJ1-2; D unresolved. This CDR3 region has 16 residues. Trimming cost V 0 bases and J 0 bases, with 11 bases left between them. CDR1 is LGHDT, CDR2 YNNKEL, per germline (reference sequence).

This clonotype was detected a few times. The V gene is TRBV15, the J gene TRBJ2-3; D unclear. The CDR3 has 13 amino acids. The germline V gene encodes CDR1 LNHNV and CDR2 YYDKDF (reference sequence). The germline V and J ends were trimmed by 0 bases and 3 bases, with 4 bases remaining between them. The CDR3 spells CATSRDTTDTQYF. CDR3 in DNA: TGTGCCACCAGCAGAGATACAACAGATACGCAGTATTTT.

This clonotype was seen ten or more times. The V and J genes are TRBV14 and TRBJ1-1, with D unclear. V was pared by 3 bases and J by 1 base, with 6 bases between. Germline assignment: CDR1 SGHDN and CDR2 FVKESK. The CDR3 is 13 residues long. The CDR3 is CASSQYKNTEAFF. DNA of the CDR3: TGTGCCAGCAGCCAGTACAAGAACACTGAAGCTTTCTTT. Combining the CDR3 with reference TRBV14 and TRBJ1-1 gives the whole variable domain EAGVTQFPSHSVIEKGQTVTLRCDPISGHDNLYWYRRVMGKEIKFLLHFVKESKQDESGMPNNRFLAERTGGTYSTLKVQPAELEDSGVYFCASSQYKNTEAFFGQGTRLTVV.

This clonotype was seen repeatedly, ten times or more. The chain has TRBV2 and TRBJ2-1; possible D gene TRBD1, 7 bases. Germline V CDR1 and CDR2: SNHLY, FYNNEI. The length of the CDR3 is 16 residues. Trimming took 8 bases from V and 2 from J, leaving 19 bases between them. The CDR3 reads CASDGRGVGTYNEQFF. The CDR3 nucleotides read TGTGCCAGCGATGGCAGGGGGGTCGGGACCTACAATGAGCAGTTCTTC.

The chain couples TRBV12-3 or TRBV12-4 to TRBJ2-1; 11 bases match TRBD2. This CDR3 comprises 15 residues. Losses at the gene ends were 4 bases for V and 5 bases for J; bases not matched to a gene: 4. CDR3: CASSSWTSGHNEQFF. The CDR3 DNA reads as TGTGCCAGCAGTTCCTGGACTAGCGGGCACAATGAGCAGTTCTTC.

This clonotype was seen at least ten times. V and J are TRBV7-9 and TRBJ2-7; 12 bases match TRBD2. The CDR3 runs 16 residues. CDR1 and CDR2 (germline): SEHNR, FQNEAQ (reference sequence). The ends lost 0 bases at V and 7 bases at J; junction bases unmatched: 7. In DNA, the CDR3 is TGTGCCAGCAGCTTAGCGATCCTAGCGGGAGGGGAAGAGCAGTACTTC. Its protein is CASSLAILAGGEEQYF.

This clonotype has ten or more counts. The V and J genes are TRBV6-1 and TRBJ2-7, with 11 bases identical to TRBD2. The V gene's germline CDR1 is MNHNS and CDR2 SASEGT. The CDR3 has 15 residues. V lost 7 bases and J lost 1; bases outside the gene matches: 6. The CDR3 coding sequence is TGTGCCAGCACTTATAGCGGGGGGGAATCCTACGAGCAGTACTTC. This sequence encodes CASTYSGGESYEQYF.